This TCR beta chain came from a study of T cells in Graves' hyperthyroidism and ophthalmopathy. From germline, CDR1 is SGHRS and CDR2 YFSETQ. The CDR3 covers 15 residues. The V gene lost 2 bases and the J gene lost 4 bases, with 13 bases spanning the gap. The source material, RNA transcripts, was used to amplify TCR beta CDR3 regions. In the first-round RT-PCR of the TCR CDR3, the HTBI primer set was used. MiXCR, applied by TCRdb to the multiplex PCR reads, yields one record per CDR3 protein. The data show under 400,000 distinct CDR3 sequences, about 16% seen once. Criteria for exclusion of patients were uncontrolled infection, other autoimmune disease, pregnancy or lactation.

This chain joins TRBV5-1 and TRBJ1-5; no clear D gene. This clonotype was obtained from an older woman with Graves' ophthalmopathy. Sequenced material: blood. The CDR3 DNA is TGCGCCAGCAGCTTAGGTCCCGGAGAAAATCAGCCCCAGCATTTT. Amino acid sequence: CASSLGPGENQPQHF.